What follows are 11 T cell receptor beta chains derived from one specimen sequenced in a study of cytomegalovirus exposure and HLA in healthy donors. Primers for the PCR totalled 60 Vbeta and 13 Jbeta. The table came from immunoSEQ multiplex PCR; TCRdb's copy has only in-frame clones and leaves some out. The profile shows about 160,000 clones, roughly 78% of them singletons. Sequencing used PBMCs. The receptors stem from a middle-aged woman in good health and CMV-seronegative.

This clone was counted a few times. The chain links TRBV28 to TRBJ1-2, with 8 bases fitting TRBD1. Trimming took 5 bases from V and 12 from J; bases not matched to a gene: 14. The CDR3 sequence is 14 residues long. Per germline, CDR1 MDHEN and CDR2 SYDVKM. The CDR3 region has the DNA TGTGCCAGCAGTCAAACAGGGGGGTCGGCAAGTGACACCTTC. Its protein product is CASSQTGGSASDTF.

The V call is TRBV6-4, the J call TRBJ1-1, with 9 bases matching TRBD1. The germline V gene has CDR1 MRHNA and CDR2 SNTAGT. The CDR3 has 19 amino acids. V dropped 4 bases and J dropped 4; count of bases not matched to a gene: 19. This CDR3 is CASSARTQDRGGGGTEAFF. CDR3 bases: TGTGCCAGCAGTGCCCGCACCCAGGACAGGGGCGGCGGGGGCACTGAAGCTTTCTTT.

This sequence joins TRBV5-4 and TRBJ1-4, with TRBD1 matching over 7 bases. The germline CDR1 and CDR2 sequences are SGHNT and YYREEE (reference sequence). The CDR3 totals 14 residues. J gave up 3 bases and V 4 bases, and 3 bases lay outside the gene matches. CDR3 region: CASSQTGSNEKLFF. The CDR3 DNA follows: TGTGCCAGCAGCCAGACAGGGTCTAATGAAAAACTGTTTTTT. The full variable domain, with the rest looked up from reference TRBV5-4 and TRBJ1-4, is ETGVTQSPTHLIKTRGQQVTLRCSSQSGHNTVSWYQQALGQGPQFIFQYYREEENGRGNFPPRFSGLQFPNYSSELNVNALELDDSALYLCASSQTGSNEKLFFGSGTQLSVL.

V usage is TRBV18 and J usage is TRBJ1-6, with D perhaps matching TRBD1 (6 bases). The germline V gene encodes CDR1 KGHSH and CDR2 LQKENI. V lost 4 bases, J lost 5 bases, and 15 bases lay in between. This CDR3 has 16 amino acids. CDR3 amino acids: CASSQEQGSDNSPLHF. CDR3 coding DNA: TGTGCCAGCTCACAAGAACAGGGATCTGATAATTCACCCCTCCACTTT.

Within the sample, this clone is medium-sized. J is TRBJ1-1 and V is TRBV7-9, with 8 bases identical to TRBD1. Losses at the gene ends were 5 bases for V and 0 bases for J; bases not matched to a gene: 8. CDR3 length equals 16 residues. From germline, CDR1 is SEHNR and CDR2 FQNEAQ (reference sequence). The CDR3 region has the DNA TGTGCCAGCAGCGTTTCCGGGACAGGAGTGAACACTGAAGCTTTCTTT. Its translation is CASSVSGTGVNTEAFF.

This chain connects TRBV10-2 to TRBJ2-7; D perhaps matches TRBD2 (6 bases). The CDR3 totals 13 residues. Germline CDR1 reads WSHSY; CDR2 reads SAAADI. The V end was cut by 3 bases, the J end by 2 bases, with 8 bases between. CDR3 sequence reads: CASSEGGAYEQYF. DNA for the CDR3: TGCGCCAGCAGTGAAGGAGGGGCCTACGAGCAGTACTTC.

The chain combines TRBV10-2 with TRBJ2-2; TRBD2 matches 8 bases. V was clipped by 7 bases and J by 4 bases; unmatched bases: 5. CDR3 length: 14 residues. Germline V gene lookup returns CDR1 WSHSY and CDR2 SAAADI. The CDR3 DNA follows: TGCGCCAGCATCGGCGGGGGGATCACCGGGGAGCTGTTTTTT. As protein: CASIGGGITGELFF.

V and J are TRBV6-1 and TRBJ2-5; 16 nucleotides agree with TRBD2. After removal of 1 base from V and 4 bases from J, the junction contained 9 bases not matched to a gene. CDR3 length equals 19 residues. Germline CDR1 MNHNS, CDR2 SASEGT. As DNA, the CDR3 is TGTGCCAGCAGTGAAGTGGGACTAGCGGGGGGGCCCCGGGGAGAGACCCAGTACTTC. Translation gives CASSEVGLAGGPRGETQYF.

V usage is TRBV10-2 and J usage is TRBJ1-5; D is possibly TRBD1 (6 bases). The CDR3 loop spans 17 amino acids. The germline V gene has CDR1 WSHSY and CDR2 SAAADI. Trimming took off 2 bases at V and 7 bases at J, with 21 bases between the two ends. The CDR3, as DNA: TGCGCCAGCAGTGAGCCGAACACAGGAACAGGGAGACAGCCCCAGCATTTT. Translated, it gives CASSEPNTGTGRQPQHF.

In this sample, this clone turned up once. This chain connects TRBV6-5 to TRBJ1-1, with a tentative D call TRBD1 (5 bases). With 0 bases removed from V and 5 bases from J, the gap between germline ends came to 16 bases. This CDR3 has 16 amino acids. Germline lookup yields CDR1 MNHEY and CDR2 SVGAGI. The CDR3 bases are TGTGCCAGCAGTTACTCTGGTAGGGGATCACGAACTGAAGCTTTCTTT. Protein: CASSYSGRGSRTEAFF.

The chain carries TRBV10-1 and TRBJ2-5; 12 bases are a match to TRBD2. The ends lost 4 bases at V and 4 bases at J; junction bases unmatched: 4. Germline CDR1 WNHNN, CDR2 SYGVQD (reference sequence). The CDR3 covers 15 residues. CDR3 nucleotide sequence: TGCGCCAGCAGTGTCTCTAGCGGGGGGGCAGAGACCCAGTACTTC. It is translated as CASSVSSGGAETQYF.